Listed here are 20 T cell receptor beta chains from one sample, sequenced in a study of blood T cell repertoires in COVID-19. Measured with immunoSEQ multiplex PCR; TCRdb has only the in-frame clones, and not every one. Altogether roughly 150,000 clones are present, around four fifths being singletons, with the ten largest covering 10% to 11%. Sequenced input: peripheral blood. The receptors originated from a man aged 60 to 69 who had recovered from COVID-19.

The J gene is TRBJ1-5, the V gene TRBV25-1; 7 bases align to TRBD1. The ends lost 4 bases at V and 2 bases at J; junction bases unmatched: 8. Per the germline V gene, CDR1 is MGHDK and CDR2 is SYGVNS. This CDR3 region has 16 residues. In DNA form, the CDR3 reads TGTGCCAGCAGTGGAGGGGACAGCCTCGGCAATCAGCCCCAGCATTTT. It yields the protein CASSGGDSLGNQPQHF.

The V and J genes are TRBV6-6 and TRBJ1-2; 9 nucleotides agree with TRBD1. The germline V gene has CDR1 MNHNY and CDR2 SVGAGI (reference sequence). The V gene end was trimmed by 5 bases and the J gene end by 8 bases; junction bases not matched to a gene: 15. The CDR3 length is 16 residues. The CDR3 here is CASSGRVDRGNQGYTF. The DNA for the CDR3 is TGTGCCAGCAGTGGGAGAGTTGACAGGGGGAATCAAGGCTACACCTTC.

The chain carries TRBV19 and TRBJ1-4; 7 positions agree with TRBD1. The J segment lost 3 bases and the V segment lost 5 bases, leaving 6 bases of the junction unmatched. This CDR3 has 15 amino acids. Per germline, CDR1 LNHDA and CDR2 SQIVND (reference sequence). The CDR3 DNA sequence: TGTGCCAGTAGTGTACTCCAGGGGGCTAATGAAAAACTGTTTTTT. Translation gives CASSVLQGANEKLFF.

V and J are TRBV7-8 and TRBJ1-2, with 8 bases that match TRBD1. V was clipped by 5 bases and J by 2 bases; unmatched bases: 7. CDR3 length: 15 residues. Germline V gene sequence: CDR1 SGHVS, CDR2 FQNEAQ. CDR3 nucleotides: TGTGCCAGCAGCCCCTGGACAGGGAACAACTATGGCTACACCTTC. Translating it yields CASSPWTGNNYGYTF.

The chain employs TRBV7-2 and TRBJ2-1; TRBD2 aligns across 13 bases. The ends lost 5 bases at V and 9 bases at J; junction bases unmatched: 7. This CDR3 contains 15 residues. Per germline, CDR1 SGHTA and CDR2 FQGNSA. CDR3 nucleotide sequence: TGTGCCAGCAGCGCTGGACTAGCGGGGGCCCGTGAGCAGTTCTTC. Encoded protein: CASSAGLAGAREQFF.

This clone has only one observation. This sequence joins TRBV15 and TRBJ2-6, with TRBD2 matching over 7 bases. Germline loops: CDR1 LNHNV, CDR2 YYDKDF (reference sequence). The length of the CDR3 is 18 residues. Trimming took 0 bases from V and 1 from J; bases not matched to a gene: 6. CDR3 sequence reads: CATSRDLAGGSGANVLTF. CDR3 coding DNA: TGTGCCACCAGCAGAGACCTCGCCGGGGGGTCTGGGGCCAACGTCCTGACTTTC. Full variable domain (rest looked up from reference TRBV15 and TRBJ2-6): DAMVIQNPRYQVTQFGKPVTLSCSQTLNHNVMYWYQQKSSQAPKLLFHYYDKDFNNEADTPDNFQSRRPNTSFCFLDIRSPGLGDTAMYLCATSRDLAGGSGANVLTFGAGSRLTVL.

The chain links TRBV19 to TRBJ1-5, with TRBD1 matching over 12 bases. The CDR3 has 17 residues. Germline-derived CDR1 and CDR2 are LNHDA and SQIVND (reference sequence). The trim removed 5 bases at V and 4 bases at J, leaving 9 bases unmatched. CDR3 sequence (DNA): TGTGCCAGTAGTGAAACCGGGACAGGGGGCTGGAATCAGCCCCAGCATTTT. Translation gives CASSETGTGGWNQPQHF. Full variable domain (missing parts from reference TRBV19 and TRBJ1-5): DGGITQSPKYLFRKEGQNVTLSCEQNLNHDAMYWYRQDPGQGLRLIYYSQIVNDFQKGDIAEGYSVSREKKESFPLTVTSAQKNPTAFYLCASSETGTGGWNQPQHFGDGTRLSIL.

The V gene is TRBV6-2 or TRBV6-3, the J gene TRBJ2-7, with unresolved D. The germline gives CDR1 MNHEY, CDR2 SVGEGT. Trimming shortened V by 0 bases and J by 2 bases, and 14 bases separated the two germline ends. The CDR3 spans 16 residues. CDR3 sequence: CASSYSDRSPTYEQYF. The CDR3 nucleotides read TGTGCCAGCAGTTACTCTGATAGGAGCCCCACCTACGAGCAGTACTTC.

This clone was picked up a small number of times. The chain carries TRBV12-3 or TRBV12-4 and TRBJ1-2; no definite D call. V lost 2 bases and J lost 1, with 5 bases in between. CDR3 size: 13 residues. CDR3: CASSLNSNYGYTF. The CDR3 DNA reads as TGTGCCAGCAGTTTAAACAGTAACTATGGCTACACCTTC.

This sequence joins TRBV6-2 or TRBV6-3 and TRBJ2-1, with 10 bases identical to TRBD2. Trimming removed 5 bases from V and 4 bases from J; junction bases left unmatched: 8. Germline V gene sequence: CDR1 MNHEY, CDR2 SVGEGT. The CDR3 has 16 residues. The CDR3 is CASSTTLAGEYNEQFF. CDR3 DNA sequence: TGTGCCAGCAGTACCACGCTAGCGGGAGAGTACAATGAGCAGTTCTTC.

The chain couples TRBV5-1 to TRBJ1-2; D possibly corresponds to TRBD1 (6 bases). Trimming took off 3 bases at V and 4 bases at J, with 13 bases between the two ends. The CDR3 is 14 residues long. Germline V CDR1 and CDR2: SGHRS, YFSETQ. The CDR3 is CASSSLRGPYGYTF. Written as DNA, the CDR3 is TGCGCCAGCAGCTCCCTCAGGGGACCCTATGGCTACACCTTC.

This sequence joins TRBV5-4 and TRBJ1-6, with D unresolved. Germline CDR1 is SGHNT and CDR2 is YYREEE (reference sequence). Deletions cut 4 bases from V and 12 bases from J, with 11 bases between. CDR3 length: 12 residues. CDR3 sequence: CASSGAGIPLHF. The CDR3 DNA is TGTGCCAGCAGCGGCGCGGGGATACCCCTCCACTTT. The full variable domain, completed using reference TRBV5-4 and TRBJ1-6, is ETGVTQSPTHLIKTRGQQVTLRCSSQSGHNTVSWYQQALGQGPQFIFQYYREEENGRGNFPPRFSGLQFPNYSSELNVNALELDDSALYLCASSGAGIPLHFGNGTRLTVT.

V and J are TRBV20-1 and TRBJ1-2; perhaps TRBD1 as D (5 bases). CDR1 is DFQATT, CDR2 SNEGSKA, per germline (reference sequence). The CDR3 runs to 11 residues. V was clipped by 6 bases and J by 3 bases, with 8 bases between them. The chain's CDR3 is CSAKGYYGYTF. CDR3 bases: TGCAGTGCCAAGGGGTACTATGGCTACACCTTC.

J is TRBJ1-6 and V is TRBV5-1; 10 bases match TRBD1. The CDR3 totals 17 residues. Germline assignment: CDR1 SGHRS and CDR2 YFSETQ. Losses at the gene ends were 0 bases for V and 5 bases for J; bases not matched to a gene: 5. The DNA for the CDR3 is TGCGCCAGCAGCTTGGGGGACAGGGGTATTCATAATTCACCCCTCCACTTT. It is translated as CASSLGDRGIHNSPLHF.

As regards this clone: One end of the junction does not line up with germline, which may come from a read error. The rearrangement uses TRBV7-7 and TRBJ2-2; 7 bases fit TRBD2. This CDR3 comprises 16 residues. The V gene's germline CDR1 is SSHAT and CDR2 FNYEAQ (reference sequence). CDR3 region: CASSPSSGTNTGELFF. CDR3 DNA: TGTGCTAGCAGCCCCTCTAGCGGAACGAACACCGGGGAGCTGTTTTTT.

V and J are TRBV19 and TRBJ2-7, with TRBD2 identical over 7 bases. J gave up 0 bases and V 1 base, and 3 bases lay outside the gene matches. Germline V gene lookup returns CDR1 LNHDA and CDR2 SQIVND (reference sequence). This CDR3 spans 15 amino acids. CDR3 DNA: TGTGCCAGTAGTATAGTTGGCGGGAGCTCCTACGAGCAGTACTTC. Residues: CASSIVGGSSYEQYF.

This CDR3 is CASSDRYGDTQYF. The DNA of the CDR3 is TGTGCCAGCAGTGATAGGTACGGGGATACGCAGTATTTT. V is TRBV6-4 and J is TRBJ2-3; D unresolved. The CDR3 runs 13 residues. In germline, CDR1 is MRHNA, CDR2 SNTAGT. V was shortened by 3 bases and J by 6 bases, with 10 bases between the two germline ends.

As DNA, the CDR3 is TGTGCCACCAGTGAGGGCTATAGGGCCAACGTCCTGACTTTC. This encodes CATSEGYRANVLTF. The chain carries TRBV24-1 and TRBJ2-6; no clear D gene. Trimming cost V 4 bases and J 5 bases, with 8 bases left between them. The CDR3 consists of 14 residues. In germline, CDR1 is KGHDR, CDR2 SFDVKD.

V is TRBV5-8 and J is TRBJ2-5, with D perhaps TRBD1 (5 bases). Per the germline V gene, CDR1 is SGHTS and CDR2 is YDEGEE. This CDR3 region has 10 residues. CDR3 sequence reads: CAGALETQYF. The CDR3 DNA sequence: TGTGCAGGGGCGCTTGAGACCCAGTACTTC.

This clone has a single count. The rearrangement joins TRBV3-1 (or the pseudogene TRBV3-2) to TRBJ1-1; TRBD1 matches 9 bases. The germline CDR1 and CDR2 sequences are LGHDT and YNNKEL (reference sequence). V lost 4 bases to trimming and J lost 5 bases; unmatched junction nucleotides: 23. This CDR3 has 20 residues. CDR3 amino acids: CASSPRTGVGRLEIKTEAFF. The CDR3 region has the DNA TGTGCCAGCAGCCCTCGGACAGGGGTCGGTCGGTTGGAAATTAAAACTGAAGCTTTCTTT.